This entry lists 30 T cell receptor beta chains sequenced from one sample in a study of T-cell reconstitution after alpha-beta-depleted transplantation in children. Points from the study as a whole: Fresh T-cell production supplied most of the T-cell counts and diversity seen one year after transplant.

These receptors have no known antigen. Unique molecular identifiers were used to barcode this TCRbeta library. In TCRdb, the PCR reads were re-called with MiXCR into one record per CDR3 protein. The table records fewer than 350,000 distinct CDR3 sequences, about 7.3% of them present only once. The sequencing here drew on peripheral blood, taken 360 days after TCRalphabeta/CD19-depleted stem cell transplant. These receptors all stem from a female patient aged 2-15 years who had a stem cell transplant for Fanconi anemia, so the T cells may come from the graft donor.

The chain recombines TRBV4-2 with TRBJ2-1; D is ambiguous. Trimming cost V 3 bases and J 7 bases, with 7 bases left between them. CDR1 LGHNA and CDR2 YNFKEQ come from the germline V gene. The CDR3 runs 12 residues. CDR3: CASSQVINEQFF. For the CDR3, the DNA is TGTGCCAGCAGCCAGGTAATAAATGAGCAGTTCTTC.

This clonotype was seen at least ten times. The chain recombines TRBV2 with TRBJ2-1; the D is unclear. The CDR3 runs to 13 residues. With 7 bases removed from V and 3 bases from J, the gap between germline ends came to 10 bases. In germline, CDR1 is SNHLY, CDR2 FYNNEI. The chain's CDR3 is CASKEPVYNEQFF. In DNA, the CDR3 is TGTGCCAGCAAGGAACCTGTCTACAATGAGCAGTTCTTC.

The chain links TRBV11-3 to TRBJ2-1; 13 nucleotides agree with TRBD2. With 4 bases clipped from V and 1 base from J, the junction kept 4 bases outside the gene matches. CDR1 SGHNT and CDR2 YENEEA come from the germline V gene. The CDR3 has 17 residues. The CDR3 here is CASSSRTSGRSYNEQFF. Here the CDR3 DNA reads TGTGCCAGCAGCTCAAGGACTAGCGGGAGATCCTACAATGAGCAGTTCTTC.

The rearrangement uses TRBV5-5 and TRBJ2-7, with a possible D match to TRBD2 (5 bases). Deletions cut 0 bases from V and 4 bases from J, with 17 bases between. The CDR3 covers 16 residues. Germline V gene sequence: CDR1 SGHKS, CDR2 YYEKEE (reference sequence). The CDR3 here is CASSLEAAGVRYEQYF. The CDR3 DNA sequence: TGTGCCAGCAGCTTGGAGGCCGCGGGTGTTAGGTACGAGCAGTACTTC. The whole variable domain, remainder taken from reference TRBV5-5 and TRBJ2-7, is DAGVTQSPTHLIKTRGQQVTLRCSPISGHKSVSWYQQVLGQGPQFIFQYYEKEERGRGNFPDRFSARQFPNYSSELNVNALLLGDSALYLCASSLEAAGVRYEQYFGPGTRLTVT.

This rearrangement joins TRBV6-1 to TRBJ2-3; 9 bases align to TRBD2. Germline CDR1 reads MNHNS; CDR2 reads SASEGT. CDR3 length: 18 residues. V lost 7 bases to trimming and J lost 5 bases; unmatched junction nucleotides: 19. CDR3 residues: CASKGGRSGRRWGDTQYF. The CDR3 bases are TGTGCCAGCAAAGGGGGTCGTAGCGGGAGAAGGTGGGGAGATACGCAGTATTTT.

This clonotype was observed a handful of times. The rearrangement links TRBV6-5 to TRBJ2-7; D not resolved. CDR1 is MNHEY and CDR2 is SVGAGI in the germline V gene. V lost 2 bases and J lost 0, with 14 bases in between. The CDR3 loop spans 16 amino acids. For the CDR3, the DNA is TGTGCCAGCAGTTACGATGCAGCTAGGAGCTCCTACGAGCAGTACTTC. This translates into CASSYDAARSSYEQYF.

This clonotype was recorded a few times. The chain joins TRBV27 to TRBJ2-3; D unresolved. V was pared by 3 bases and J by 3 bases, with 7 bases between. This CDR3 is built from 13 residues. The germline CDR1 and CDR2 sequences are MNHEY and SMNVEV (reference sequence). The CDR3 region is CASSFTDTDTQYF. For the CDR3, the DNA is TGTGCCAGCAGTTTTACAGATACAGATACGCAGTATTTT.

This clonotype has only a few counts. V and J are TRBV4-3 and TRBJ1-2; maybe TRBD1 (6 bases). The CDR3 sequence is 17 residues long. Germline CDR1 reads LGHNA; CDR2 reads YSLEER. V lost 0 bases and J lost 3, with 17 bases in between. CDR3 sequence: CASSQDLVRGRDYGYTF. In nucleotides, the CDR3 is TGCGCCAGCAGCCAAGATCTGGTCAGGGGTCGGGACTATGGCTACACCTTC.

This clonotype came up many times. The J gene is TRBJ2-7, the V gene TRBV28; 7 nucleotides line up with TRBD2. There are 17 residues in the CDR3. V lost 3 bases and J lost 3; bases outside the gene matches: 14. Germline lookup yields CDR1 MDHEN and CDR2 SYDVKM. The CDR3 bases are TGTGCCAGCAGTTTGACGGGAGGATATTCGCCTCACTACGAGCAGTACTTC. It yields the protein CASSLTGGYSPHYEQYF.

The chain recombines TRBV7-7 with TRBJ2-5; TRBD1 might be the D (6 bases). Trimming pared 5 bases from V and 2 bases from J, leaving 21 bases between. This CDR3 is 17 amino acids long. CDR1 and CDR2 from the germline V gene are SSHAT and FNYEAQ (reference sequence). The CDR3 protein is CASSRLLGEGGQETQYF. CDR3 bases: TGTGCCAGCAGCCGCCTCCTCGGGGAAGGGGGACAAGAGACCCAGTACTTC.

Ten or more counts support this clonotype. This chain connects TRBV7-2 to TRBJ2-3; D may be TRBD1 (5 bases). This CDR3 region has 15 residues. Per germline, CDR1 SGHTA and CDR2 FQGNSA. V was shortened by 1 base and J by 4 bases, with 12 bases between the two germline ends. This CDR3 reads CASSLGPGMADTQYF. The CDR3 DNA is TGTGCCAGCAGCTTAGGGCCAGGGATGGCAGATACGCAGTATTTT.

This clonotype was observed at least ten times. This chain connects TRBV28 to TRBJ2-3; 7 positions match TRBD1. The CDR3 sequence is 13 residues long. Germline assignment: CDR1 MDHEN and CDR2 SYDVKM. V lost 11 bases and J lost 2; bases outside the gene matches: 7. The CDR3 bases are TGTGCCGGACAGACAGGGCCCACAGATACGCAGTATTTT. It is translated as CAGQTGPTDTQYF.

This chain uses TRBV18 with TRBJ2-7; D uncertain. V was clipped by 1 base and J by 4 bases, with 11 bases between them. The V gene's germline CDR1 is KGHSH and CDR2 LQKENI. This CDR3 is built from 14 residues. The CDR3 sequence: CASSPQKRGYEQYF. In DNA form, the CDR3 reads TGTGCCAGCTCACCACAAAAAAGAGGATACGAGCAGTACTTC.

This clonotype appeared a few times. The CDR3 is CSASWGPDYGYTF. The CDR3, as DNA: TGCAGTGCTAGCTGGGGGCCGGACTATGGCTACACCTTC. This chain links TRBV20-1 with TRBJ1-2; D perhaps matches TRBD1 (6 bases). Germline-derived CDR1 and CDR2 are DFQATT and SNEGSKA (reference sequence). The V gene lost 3 bases and the J gene lost 3 bases, with 11 bases spanning the gap. The CDR3 sequence is 13 residues long.

In this sample, this clonotype turned up a few times. This sequence joins TRBV9 and TRBJ1-3, with D tentatively TRBD1 (6 bases). CDR3 size: 15 residues. The germline V gene has CDR1 SGDLS and CDR2 YYNGEE. Trimming removed 3 bases from V and 2 bases from J, with 12 bases in between. The CDR3 nucleotides read TGTGCCAGCAGCGCTACAGGGCGCCCTGGAAACACCATATATTTT. Translation gives CASSATGRPGNTIYF.

The table lists this clonotype with many counts. The chain couples TRBV12-3 or TRBV12-4 to TRBJ2-1; TRBD2 aligns across 7 bases. The CDR3 is 15 amino acids. J lost 7 bases, V lost 6 bases, and 12 bases had no gene match. CDR3 DNA: TGTGCCAGCAGCAGAGCCTCTAGCGGCTCGAATGAGCAGTTCTTC. It is translated as CASSRASSGSNEQFF.

This clonotype was found many times. The genes are TRBV5-6 and TRBJ2-7, with D perhaps assigned TRBD1 or TRBD2 (5 bases each). The CDR3 runs to 13 residues. Germline assignment: CDR1 SGHDT and CDR2 YYEEEE. The germline V and J ends were trimmed by 0 bases and 6 bases, with 10 bases remaining between them. CDR3 region: CASSLAGTSEQYV. The CDR3 nucleotides read TGTGCCAGCAGCTTGGCCGGGACCAGCGAGCAGTACGTC.

Many counts were recorded for this clonotype. As DNA, the CDR3 is TGCAGCGGCCAGAACACTGAAGCTTTCTTT. Amino acids: CSGQNTEAFF. The genes are TRBV29-1 and TRBJ1-1; D is unresolved. V gave up 7 bases and J gave up 1 base, with 4 bases separating them. Germline V gene data show CDR1 as SQVTM and CDR2 as ANQGSEA. This CDR3 has 10 amino acids.

This clonotype was found many times. This chain joins TRBV7-2 and TRBJ2-1; the match to TRBD2 covers 14 bases. Trimming took 3 bases from V and 1 from J; bases not matched to a gene: 11. Germline lookup yields CDR1 SGHTA and CDR2 FQGNSA. The CDR3 length is 20 residues. The CDR3 DNA follows: TGTGCCAGCAGCTTCCCGGGACTAGCGGGGGCCCCCATGTCCTACAATGAGCAGTTCTTC. This sequence encodes CASSFPGLAGAPMSYNEQFF.

This clonotype has at least ten counts. The rearrangement joins TRBV7-9 to TRBJ1-6; unclear D gene. In germline, CDR1 is SEHNR, CDR2 FQNEAQ (reference sequence). The CDR3 covers 14 residues. Trimming cost V 6 bases and J 6 bases, with 12 bases left between them. The CDR3 spells CASRDSWVNSPLHF. CDR3 in DNA: TGTGCCAGCAGGGATAGCTGGGTTAATTCACCCCTCCACTTT.

This clonotype was counted at least ten times. The chain couples TRBV27 to TRBJ2-1; 9 nucleotides line up with TRBD2. After removal of 3 bases from V and 6 bases from J, the junction contained 6 bases not matched to a gene. The CDR3 is made up of 15 amino acids. Germline CDR1 and CDR2: MNHEY and SMNVEV (reference sequence). The CDR3 loop reads CASSFPGLAPNEQFF. The CDR3 DNA is TGTGCCAGCAGTTTTCCGGGACTAGCCCCCAATGAGCAGTTCTTC.

This clonotype has just a few counts. The chain combines TRBV5-1 with TRBJ1-1; TRBD1 aligns across 10 bases. V lost 5 bases to trimming and J lost 6 bases; unmatched junction nucleotides: 13. The CDR3 covers 16 residues. Per germline, CDR1 SGHRS and CDR2 YFSETQ. DNA for the CDR3: TGCGCCAGCAGTTTCCGGGACAGGGGTGTGGTGGCTGAAGCTTTCTTT. Protein sequence: CASSFRDRGVVAEAFF.

Only a few counts were recorded for this clonotype. This CDR3 reads CASSPVSAEAFF. The CDR3 DNA reads as TGTGCCAGCAGCCCTGTAAGCGCTGAAGCTTTCTTT. This sequence joins TRBV11-1 and TRBJ1-1; unclear D gene. Germline lookup yields CDR1 SGHAT and CDR2 FQDESV (reference sequence). Trimming took 5 bases from V and 6 from J, leaving 10 bases between them. The CDR3 is 12 amino acids.

This clonotype was detected ten times or more. The V gene is TRBV12-3 or TRBV12-4, the J gene TRBJ1-6; D remains ambiguous. The germline V and J ends were trimmed by 1 base and 6 bases, with 7 bases remaining between them. The CDR3 loop spans 14 amino acids. This chain's CDR3 is CASSLGAINSPLHF. The CDR3, as DNA: TGTGCCAGCAGTTTAGGGGCCATTAATTCACCCCTCCACTTT.

This clonotype was detected ten times or more. V gene TRBV12-3 or TRBV12-4 combines with J gene TRBJ2-7; possibly TRBD1 for D (6 bases). V dropped 8 bases and J dropped 4 bases, with 15 bases sitting between them. CDR3 length: 13 residues. Here the CDR3 DNA reads TGTGCCAGCGGGTGGACAGAGCAGTACGAGCAGTACTTC. Protein: CASGWTEQYEQYF.

The chain is built from TRBV4-3 and TRBJ1-6, with a tentative D call TRBD1 (6 bases). CDR1 and CDR2 (germline): LGHNA, YSLEER. The CDR3 extends over 14 amino acids. Trimming took off 1 base at V and 8 bases at J, with 9 bases between the two ends. The CDR3 nucleotides are TGCGCCAGCAGCCAAGTCAGGGGAGATTCACCCCTCCACTTT. This codes for CASSQVRGDSPLHF.

This clonotype was counted many times. CDR3 DNA sequence: TGCGCCAGCAGCTCCGGGACTTCCTACTACGAGCAGTACTTC. This encodes CASSSGTSYYEQYF. The chain couples TRBV5-1 to TRBJ2-7, with D tentatively TRBD2 (6 bases). CDR3 length: 14 amino acids. In germline, CDR1 is SGHRS, CDR2 YFSETQ. Trimming took off 3 bases at V and 3 bases at J, with 13 bases between the two ends. Full variable domain (missing parts from reference TRBV5-1 and TRBJ2-7): KAGVTQTPRYLIKTRGQQVTLSCSPISGHRSVSWYQQTPGQGLQFLFEYFSETQRNKGNFPGRFSGRQFSNSRSEMNVSTLELGDSALYLCASSSGTSYYEQYFGPGTRLTVT.

This clonotype has at least ten counts. The chain joins TRBV7-6 to TRBJ2-1, with unresolved D. Trimming left V 1 base short and J 8 bases short, with 15 bases between. The CDR3 extends over 15 amino acids. Germline assignment: CDR1 SGHVS and CDR2 FNYEAQ. CDR3 sequence (DNA): TGTGCCAGCAGCTTAGAGGCCTCGGGCAGCTATGAGCAGTTCTTC. It translates to CASSLEASGSYEQFF. The variable domain in full, completed from reference TRBV7-6 and TRBJ2-1, reads GAGVSQSPRYKVTKRGQDVALRCDPISGHVSLYWYRQALGQGPEFLTYFNYEAQQDKSGLPNDRFSAERPEGSISTLTIQRTEQRDSAMYRCASSLEASGSYEQFFGPGTRLTVL.

The table lists this clonotype with many counts. The chain links TRBV20-1 to TRBJ1-2, with 8 nucleotides matching TRBD1. The CDR3 runs 12 residues. CDR1 is DFQATT and CDR2 is SNEGSKA in the germline V gene (reference sequence). Trimming at V came to 6 bases and at J to 3 bases, leaving 3 bases not matched to a gene. The CDR3 protein is CSARGQDYGYTF. CDR3 DNA sequence: TGCAGTGCGAGGGGACAGGACTATGGCTACACCTTC.

This clonotype was seen only a few times. The chain employs TRBV12-3 or TRBV12-4 and TRBJ1-2; D gene uncertain. The CDR3 length is 13 residues. Between the trimmed V and J ends, which lost 0 bases and 8 bases, there was a span of 10 bases. The CDR3 DNA reads as TGTGCCAGCAGTTTAGCGGGGAAGGACGGCTACACCTTC. Amino acid sequence: CASSLAGKDGYTF.